These T cell receptor beta chains were read from a single sample in a study of cytomegalovirus exposure and HLA in healthy donors. Data came from immunoSEQ multiplex PCR; TCRdb stores just in-frame clones and leaves some out. This sample's table has fewer than 100,000 clones. The sample consisted of PBMCs. The receptors were gathered from a man between 50 and 59 years old in good health and CMV-seronegative. Each CDR3 is given with its conserved first and last residue. Fields, in order: D gene, V gene, J gene, CDR3 DNA, CDR3 protein. The D gene is left open where the match is weak.

>TRBD1|TRBV11-2|TRBJ2-3
TGTGCCAGCAGCCCAAAATTGTACAGGGGGCGTAGTACAGATACGCAGTATTTT
CASSPKLYRGRSTDTQYF
>TRBD2|TRBV19|TRBJ2-7
TGTGCCAGTAGTAGAGGGACTAGCGGACTCCCCTACGAGCAGTACTTC
CASSRGTSGLPYEQYF
>NA|TRBV7-2|TRBJ2-2
TGTGCCAGCACCGAAGTCGGTTTGAACACCGGGGAGCTGTTTTTT
CASTEVGLNTGELFF
>NA|TRBV9|TRBJ1-1
TGTGCCAGCAGCGTAGGGGGGGGGAGCGTTGAAGCTTTCTTT
CASSVGGGSVEAFF
>NA|TRBV6-5|TRBJ2-7
TGTGCCAGCAGTTACTTCGGGGGTCTGAGCTCCTACGAGCAGTACTTC
CASSYFGGLSSYEQYF
>TRBD1|TRBV5-1|TRBJ2-5
TGCGCCAGCAGCTTGGGACAGGGGGTCCAAGAGACCCAGTACTTC
CASSLGQGVQETQYF
>NA|TRBV11-2|TRBJ1-5
TGTGCCAGCAGCTTAACCAGGGATCAGCCCCAGCATTTT
CASSLTRDQPQHF
>TRBD2|TRBV9|TRBJ2-3
TGTGCCAGCAGCAAGACTAGCGGGGGCAATTGGGTGACAGATACGCAGTATTTT
CASSKTSGGNWVTDTQYF
>NA|TRBV19|TRBJ2-7
TGTGCCAGTAGTACGGCAGGGTCGACCTACGAGCAGTACTTC
CASSTAGSTYEQYF
>NA|TRBV5-1|TRBJ2-7
TGCGCCAGCAGCCCGGGCCAGGGGTTCAACGAGCAGTACTTC
CASSPGQGFNEQYF
>NA|TRBV27|TRBJ1-5
TGTGCCAGCAGTCCCTTAGGCAATCAGCCCCAGCATTTT
CASSPLGNQPQHF
>TRBD2|TRBV4-1|TRBJ2-5
TGCGCCAGCAGCCGGTCGGCGGGGGAAGAGACCCAGTACTTC
CASSRSAGEETQYF
>TRBD1|TRBV7-8|TRBJ2-7
TGTGCCAGCAGCTTTGGTGGTGAGACAGGGGGCTCCTACGAGCAGTACTTC
CASSFGGETGGSYEQYF
>TRBD1|TRBV28|TRBJ2-7
TGTGCCAGCAGTTTATACCCGGGACAGGCCTACGAGCAGTACTTC
CASSLYPGQAYEQYF
>NA|TRBV9|TRBJ1-5
TGTGCCAGCAGCGTAGATCTGGGGGCTTATCAGCCCCAGCATTTT
CASSVDLGAYQPQHF
>TRBD1|TRBV19|TRBJ1-5
TGTGCCAGTAGTATGAATACAGGGGGTTTTCGGAGCAATCAGCCCCAGCATTTT
CASSMNTGGFRSNQPQHF
>NA|TRBV5-1|TRBJ1-1
TGCGCCAGCAGCTTTGGACAGAACACTGAAGCTTTCTTT
CASSFGQNTEAFF
>TRBD1|TRBV19|TRBJ2-7
TGTGCCAGTAGCCCAGCCGGGACAGGGGATATAGTTTTCTCCTACGAGCAGTACTTC
CASSPAGTGDIVFSYEQYF
>NA|TRBV7-6|TRBJ2-3
TGTGCCAGCAGCTTATGGGCGGGGGCCTCTGCAGATACGCAGTATTTT
CASSLWAGASADTQYF
>TRBD1|TRBV6-5|TRBJ2-7
TGTGCCAGCAGTTACGAGATGGGACAGGGTCATTACGAGCAGTACTTC
CASSYEMGQGHYEQYF
>NA|TRBV5-1|TRBJ2-5
TGCGCCAGCAGCTTGGTGGTGGACAGACACCAAGAGACCCAGTACTTC
CASSLVVDRHQETQYF
>NA|TRBV29-1|TRBJ1-1
TGCAGCGTTGAGGTACTGGCTGAAGCTTTCTTT
CSVEVLAEAFF